Reported below is one T cell receptor beta chain. This clone has a handful of counts. Its binding antigen is unknown. No base quality information exists; no much larger clone differs at one position. The entry originates in a study of Ad26.COV2.S vaccination and SARS-CoV-2 variants (dated by TCRdb to 2020 to 2023). In terms of the full investigation: TCRbeta repertoire sequencing was used to assess the specificity and breadth of SARS-CoV-2-reactive T cell receptors after Ad26.COV2.S vaccination. A total of 32 samples were included in the TCR-sequenced set, comprising around 19 Ad26.COV2.S vaccine recipients, 5 placebo recipients and 8 SARS-CoV-2 convalescent individuals. Summary of the overall study and its limitations: Comparable non-spike TCR breadth was observed between vaccine and placebo recipients, consistent with only spike being contained in the vaccine. After vaccination, spike-specific CD8+ and CD4+ T cell responses were reported to show substantial breadth. The authors noted that total T cell responses may have been underestimated by the TCR breadth and depth analyses. Ad26.COV2.S recipients had higher spike-specific TCR breadth than placebo recipients (P = 0.0014).

This sample's time point label indicates: individuals recovered from natural SARS-CoV-2 infection. The immunoSEQ Assay was the method used to sequence TCRbeta CDR3 regions. After extraction, genomic DNA underwent amplification by bias-controlled multiplex PCR, followed by high-throughput sequencing. Concerning the study's data processing: To quantify the absolute abundance of each unique TCRbeta CDR3 region, sequences were collapsed and filtered. T cell fraction was estimated by normalizing TCRbeta template counts to usable DNA, which was measured by amplifying reference genes present in all nucleated cells. Repertoire TCRs were annotated as SARS-CoV-2-specific by exact matching of V gene, CDR3 amino acid sequence and J gene to a known reactive TCR set. The reference SARS-CoV-2 TCR set came from MIRA and was filtered for enrichment in COVID-19-positive ImmuneCODE repertoires, removing public or cross-reactive TCRs. Drawing on the MIRA antigens, annotated TCRs were analysed further at the level of specific ORF or position within ORF. Breadth was defined as the number of annotated unique rearrangements divided by the total number of unique productive rearrangements, and depth was defined as the summed frequency of the annotated unique rearrangements. Group comparisons of TCR breadth used two-sided Wilcoxon rank-sum tests. The table comes from immuneACCESS by way of TCRdb, which keeps in-frame sequences with V and J called. Part of the clones is missing from these tables; in studies checked, under half for an unresolved V gene and the rest for unknown reasons. The V and J calls and the clone size are those of that table, but D and trimming were determined from the DNA. This sample has about 97,000 clones in its table, and over 70% of those were observed once. Roughly a sixth of the sample is in the top ten clones.

Per the germline V gene, SNHLY is the CDR1 and FYNNEI is the CDR2. Trimming accounts for 3 bases at V and 2 bases at J, while the number of junction bases matched to no gene is 2. The CDR3 starts with the cysteine, ends with the phenylalanine, and has 14 residues. CDR3 DNA is the only sequence kept; it has 42 bases, read in frame from the first base. The sequence is built from TRBV2 and TRBJ1-2; TRBD1 fits 8 bases in the junction. This clonotype originated in a human donor who had recovered from COVID-19. This specimen consisted of peripheral blood, obtained after recovery from COVID-19. CDR3 protein: CASSETGENYGYTF. The DNA sequence is given as TGTGCCAGCAGTGAGACAGGGGAAAACTATGGCTACACCTTC.